The 15 T cell receptor beta chains listed next were all sequenced from one sample in a study of T cells in Graves' hyperthyroidism and ophthalmopathy (dated by TCRdb to between 2018 and 2021). Receptors were amplified or captured by multiplex PCR. Data came from an Illumina HiSeq 2000. The TCR beta CDR3 regions were amplified from the RNA transcripts. The TCR CDR3 was subjected to a first round of RT-PCR using the HTBI primer set and the Qiagen OneStep RT-PCR kit. The public reads were quality trimmed at Q25 with fastp and then assembled into clones with MiXCR by TCRdb, keeping productive beta chains. Every entry covers one CDR3 protein and lists the most common genes and DNA from its rows. In all, the sample holds a few hundred thousand distinct CDR3 sequences, and about 14% of those were seen once. Jointly, the top ten make up about 19% of the sample. The sequenced material came from blood. Receptors originate from a woman aged 30 to 39 with Graves' ophthalmopathy.

At least ten counts were recorded for this clonotype. The genes are TRBV12-3 or TRBV12-4 and TRBJ1-1; 9 bases are shared with TRBD1. Trimming cost V 4 bases and J 3 bases; bases outside gene matches: 6. The CDR3 loop spans 15 amino acids. This chain's CDR3 is CASSSGQGWDTEAFF. In nucleotides, the CDR3 is TGTGCCAGCAGTTCAGGACAGGGGTGGGACACTGAAGCTTTCTTT.

V usage is TRBV6-2 or TRBV6-3 and J usage is TRBJ2-2; 8 nucleotides agree with TRBD2. Trimming cost V 6 bases and J 6 bases; bases outside gene matches: 9. The CDR3 extends over 15 amino acids. In germline, CDR1 is MNHEY, CDR2 SVGEGT. The CDR3 reads CASSAVAGWPGELFF. CDR3 DNA sequence: TGTGCCAGCAGCGCCGTAGCGGGGTGGCCCGGGGAGCTGTTTTTT.

This clonotype has just a few counts. The genes are TRBV12-3 or TRBV12-4 and TRBJ1-5; D gene uncertain. V dropped 3 bases and J dropped 6 bases, with 9 bases sitting between them. The CDR3 covers 13 residues. Here the CDR3 reads CASSFGLGQPQHF. The CDR3 nucleotides are TGTGCCAGCAGTTTCGGTCTCGGTCAGCCCCAGCATTTT.

This clonotype was found many times. The chain has TRBV20-1 and TRBJ1-1, with TRBD1 matching 8 bases. V lost 0 bases, J lost 3 bases, and 0 bases stayed unmatched. Per the germline V gene, CDR1 is DFQATT and CDR2 is SNEGSKA (reference sequence). The CDR3 runs 13 residues. The CDR3 protein is CSAREQGDTEAFF. CDR3 bases: TGCAGTGCTAGAGAACAGGGGGACACTGAAGCTTTCTTT.

The chain employs TRBV6-5 and TRBJ2-7; perhaps TRBD1 as D (6 bases). Germline lookup yields CDR1 MNHEY and CDR2 SVGAGI. The CDR3 runs 15 residues. V lost 6 bases, J lost 2 bases, and 17 bases lay in between. The chain's CDR3 is CASRYRAYGTYEQYF. CDR3 sequence (DNA): TGTGCCAGCAGATACAGGGCCTACGGGACCTACGAGCAGTACTTC.

This clonotype was seen at least ten times. J is TRBJ1-2 and V is TRBV28; a possible D gene is TRBD1 (6 bases). The CDR3 extends over 13 amino acids. The germline gives CDR1 MDHEN, CDR2 SYDVKM. V was trimmed by 6 bases and J by 4 bases, leaving 12 bases between them. CDR3 protein: CASRETGTYGYTF. The DNA of the CDR3 is TGTGCCAGCAGGGAGACAGGAACCTATGGCTACACCTTC.

This clonotype has just a few counts. The chain links TRBV24-1 to TRBJ1-5; 7 bases agree with TRBD1. V dropped 3 bases and J dropped 9; count of bases not matched to a gene: 7. The CDR3 is 14 residues long. CDR1 KGHDR and CDR2 SFDVKD come from the germline V gene. The CDR3 DNA is TGTGCCACCAGTGATACCCGACAGGGCTGGCCCCAGCATTTT. This codes for CATSDTRQGWPQHF.

The chain has TRBV6-4 and TRBJ2-1, with 8 bases matching TRBD2. Trimming removed 2 bases from V and 6 bases from J; junction bases left unmatched: 9. Germline assignment: CDR1 MRHNA and CDR2 SNTAGT. The CDR3 sequence is 16 residues long. CDR3 region: CASSDTLRGGLNEQFF. CDR3 nucleotides: TGTGCCAGCAGTGACACCCTCCGGGGGGGCCTCAATGAGCAGTTCTTC.

This clonotype was detected many times. V gene TRBV28 combines with J gene TRBJ1-4; D perhaps matches TRBD1 (6 bases). CDR3 length: 13 residues. The V gene lost 6 bases and the J gene lost 8 bases, with 13 bases spanning the gap. Germline V CDR1 and CDR2: MDHEN, SYDVKM. CDR3 sequence: CASSPQGREKLFF. The CDR3 bases are TGTGCCAGCAGCCCCCAGGGGCGAGAAAAACTGTTTTTT.

This sequence joins TRBV12-3 or TRBV12-4 and TRBJ1-2; D may be TRBD1 (5 bases). Trimming removed 4 bases from V and 4 bases from J, with 13 bases in between. This CDR3 has 14 residues. The CDR3 loop reads CASSSLGLSYGYTF. The DNA for the CDR3 is TGTGCCAGCAGTTCCCTGGGACTGTCCTATGGCTACACCTTC.

V gene TRBV10-2 combines with J gene TRBJ2-5; 8 bases fit TRBD1. Per germline, CDR1 WSHSY and CDR2 SAAADI. CDR3 length: 14 residues. With 6 bases clipped from V and 0 bases from J, the junction kept 3 bases outside the gene matches. The CDR3 DNA reads as TGCGCCAGCAGAGAGACAGGGGACCAAGAGACCCAGTACTTC. It codes for CASRETGDQETQYF.

In its sample, this clonotype was seen many times. The chain couples TRBV6-2 or TRBV6-3 to TRBJ1-2; TRBD1 matches at 8 bases. Germline V gene sequence: CDR1 MNHEY, CDR2 SVGEGT. The CDR3 spans 14 residues. The ends lost 7 bases at V and 5 bases at J; junction bases unmatched: 9. CDR3 protein: CASTTWTGRYGYTF. As DNA, the CDR3 is TGTGCCAGCACTACGTGGACAGGGCGTTATGGCTACACCTTC.

Comment on this clonotype: This clone may be a read error of a much larger clone one base away. The genes are TRBV20-1 and TRBJ2-5; D is possibly TRBD1 (6 bases). The length of the CDR3 is 14 residues. Looked up from germline, CDR1 is DFQATT and CDR2 is SNEGSKA (reference sequence). CDR3 sequence: CSARVGRGQEAQYF. DNA of the CDR3: TGCAGTGCTAGGGTTGGCAGGGGACAAGAGGCCCAGTACTTC.

In this sample, this clonotype turned up a few times. This rearrangement joins TRBV12-3 or TRBV12-4 to TRBJ2-1; the D call may be TRBD1 or TRBD2 (7 bases each). CDR3 length equals 15 residues. V was cut by 2 bases and J by 5 bases, with 13 bases left in between. The CDR3 loop reads CASSLTRGGNNEQFF. CDR3 sequence (DNA): TGTGCCAGCAGTTTAACCAGGGGGGGAAACAATGAGCAGTTCTTC.

This clonotype was observed a few times. The chain carries TRBV19 and TRBJ2-7; D is possibly TRBD1 (6 bases). Trimming removed 5 bases from V and 3 bases from J, with 20 bases in between. Germline V CDR1 and CDR2: LNHDA, SQIVND (reference sequence). CDR3 length: 16 residues. The CDR3 DNA follows: TGTGCCAGTAGTCCTGGAAACCGGGACATCAACTACGAGCAGTACTTC. Translated, it gives CASSPGNRDINYEQYF.